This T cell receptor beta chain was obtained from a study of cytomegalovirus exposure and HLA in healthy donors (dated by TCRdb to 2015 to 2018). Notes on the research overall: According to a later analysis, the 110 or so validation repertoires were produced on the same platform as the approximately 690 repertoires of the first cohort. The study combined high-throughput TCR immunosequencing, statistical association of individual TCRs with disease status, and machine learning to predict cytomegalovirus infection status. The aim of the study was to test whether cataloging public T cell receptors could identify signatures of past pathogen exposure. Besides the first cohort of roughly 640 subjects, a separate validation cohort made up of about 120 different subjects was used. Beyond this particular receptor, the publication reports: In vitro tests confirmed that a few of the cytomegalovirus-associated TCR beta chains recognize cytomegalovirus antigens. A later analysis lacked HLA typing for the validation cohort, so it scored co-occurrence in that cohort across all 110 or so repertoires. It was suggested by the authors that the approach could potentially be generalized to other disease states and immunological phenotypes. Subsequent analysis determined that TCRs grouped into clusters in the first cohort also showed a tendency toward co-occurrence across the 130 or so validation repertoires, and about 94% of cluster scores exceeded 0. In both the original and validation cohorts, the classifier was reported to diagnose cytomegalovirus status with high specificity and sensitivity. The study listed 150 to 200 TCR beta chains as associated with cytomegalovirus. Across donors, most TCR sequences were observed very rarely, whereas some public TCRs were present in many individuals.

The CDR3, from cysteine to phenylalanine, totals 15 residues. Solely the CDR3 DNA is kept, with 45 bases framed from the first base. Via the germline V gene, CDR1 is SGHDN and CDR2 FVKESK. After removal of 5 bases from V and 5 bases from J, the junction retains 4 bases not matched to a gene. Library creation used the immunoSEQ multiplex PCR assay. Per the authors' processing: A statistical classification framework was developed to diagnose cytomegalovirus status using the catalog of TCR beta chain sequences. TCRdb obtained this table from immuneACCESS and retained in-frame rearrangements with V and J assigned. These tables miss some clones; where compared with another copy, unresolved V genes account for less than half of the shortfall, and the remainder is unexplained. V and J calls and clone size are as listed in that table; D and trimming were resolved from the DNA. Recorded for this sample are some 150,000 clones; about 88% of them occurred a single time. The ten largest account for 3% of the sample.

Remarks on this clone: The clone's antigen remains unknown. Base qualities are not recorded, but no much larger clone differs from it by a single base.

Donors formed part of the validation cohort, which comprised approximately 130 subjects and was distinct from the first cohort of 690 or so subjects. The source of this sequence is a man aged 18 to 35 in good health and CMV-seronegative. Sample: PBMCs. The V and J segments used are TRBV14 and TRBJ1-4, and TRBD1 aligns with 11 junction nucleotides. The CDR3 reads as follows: CASSVGTGGNEKLFF. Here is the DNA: TGTGCCAGCAGCGTCGGGACAGGGGGAAATGAAAAACTGTTTTTT.